This T cell receptor (beta chain) was documented in a study of T cell clonality in common variable immunodeficiency. Sequenced by immunoSEQ multiplex PCR; TCRdb stores in-frame clones only, minus some. The sample shows around 45,000 clones, none of them appearing just once. Germline values: CDR1 MNHEY, CDR2 SVGEGT. V gave up 8 bases and J gave up 2 bases; unmatched junction bases: 12. The CDR3 has 17 residues. This clone occurred many times. Sequencing ends 3 residues short of the CDR3 end; the germline J gene provides the rest. The chain recombines TRBV6-2 or TRBV6-3 with TRBJ2-7, with TRBD2 identical over 13 bases. This TCR was recovered from a person aged 18 to 75 in good health. Sequenced: peripheral blood mononuclear cells. The CDR3 is CASGRLAGGKNAYEQYF. CDR3 DNA (partial): TGTGCCAGCGGGAGACTAGCGGGGGGCAAGAATGCCTACGAG.